This T cell receptor beta chain was recovered during a study of blood T cells in healthy people across ages. Study-wide results and caveats: Reliance upon unsorted PBMCs precluded definitive naive versus antigen-experienced comparison. The long-lived group displayed more naive CD4+ cells, plus higher diversity, than the aged donors did.

Worth noting for this clonotype: Its matching antigen is unknown.

Combining a sample-barcoded 5' primer with a J-beta primer mix, a second PCR ran for roughly 6 to 11 cycles. Through a template-switch adaptor with 12 random nucleotides, each cDNA molecule received a tag. TCRdb re-called the 5' RACE reads with MiXCR, one entry per CDR3 protein. The sample consists of about 730,000 distinct CDR3 sequences, approximately 43% of them appearing once. The clonotype was recovered from a woman aged 55-75 years in good health. The sequenced material came from blood.

This chain's CDR3 is CASSPGTVTQYF. The CDR3 DNA reads TGTGCCAGCAGCCCCGGGACAGTGACCCAGTACTTC. The genes are TRBV11-2 and TRBJ2-5, with 7 bases that match TRBD1. The germline V gene encodes CDR1 SGHAT and CDR2 FQNNGV. V gave up 5 bases and J gave up 7 bases; unmatched junction bases: 4. This CDR3 has 12 residues.